These 20 T cell receptor beta chains were all obtained from the same sample, sequenced in a study of regulatory T cells in long-lasting Graves disease. Library construction for TCR beta used iRepertoire HTBI primers and Arm-PCR of CDR3 regions. From the multiplex PCR reads, TCRdb called clonotypes with MiXCR, one entry per CDR3 protein. The table records about 320,000 distinct CDR3 sequences, 18% of them present only once. Time point reported: newly diagnosed GD, antithyroid drugs for less than 3 months. PBMC-extracted RNA yielded the TCR library. The sequencing here drew on peripheral blood mononuclear cells (PBMCs), taken at new diagnosis, from a patient treated with antithyroid drugs. The receptors were sampled from a female donor with Graves disease.

V usage is TRBV18 and J usage is TRBJ1-2; D is perhaps TRBD1 (5 bases). CDR1 is KGHSH and CDR2 is LQKENI in the germline V gene. CDR3 size: 15 residues. Trimming cost V 3 bases and J 3 bases, with 14 bases left between them. The CDR3 region is CASSPGRGTDYGYTF. The CDR3 DNA reads as TGTGCCAGCTCACCCGGTAGAGGGACGGACTATGGCTACACCTTC.

This clonotype came up once. The V call is TRBV7-9, the J call TRBJ2-7; maybe TRBD2 (5 bases). The CDR3 is 15 residues long. V lost 1 base to trimming and J lost 2 bases, with 12 bases between them. The germline V gene has CDR1 SEHNR and CDR2 FQNEAQ (reference sequence). CDR3 amino acids: CASSLEAGLTYEQYF. The CDR3 bases are TGTGCCAGCAGCTTAGAGGCAGGACTGACCTACGAGCAGTACTTC.

There are many counts of this clonotype. The chain is built from TRBV28 and TRBJ1-1; no definite D call. Germline V gene sequence: CDR1 MDHEN, CDR2 SYDVKM. Between the trimmed V and J ends, which lost 3 bases and 8 bases, there was a span of 7 bases. This CDR3 spans 11 amino acids. The CDR3 sequence: CASSFAEEAFF. The CDR3 nucleotides read TGTGCCAGCAGTTTTGCCGAAGAAGCTTTCTTT.

CDR3 nucleotide sequence: TGTGCCAGCCAGGACGGGATCGATAATGGGGTGTTTTTT. Its protein product is CASQDGIDNGVFF. The chain has TRBV2 and TRBJ1-4; D unclear. Trimming pared 8 bases from V and 15 bases from J, leaving 22 bases between. The CDR3 is 13 residues long. The germline V gene encodes CDR1 SNHLY and CDR2 FYNNEI.

This clonotype was counted ten times or more. DNA of the CDR3: TGTGCCAGCAGCTTTCAACGCACCGGGGAGCTGTTTTTT. It encodes CASSFQRTGELFF. The chain links TRBV7-3 to TRBJ2-2; D is uncertain. The CDR3 totals 13 residues. The V end was cut by 3 bases, the J end by 4 bases, with 6 bases between. CDR1 and CDR2 (germline): SGHTA, FQGTGA. The full variable domain, completed using reference TRBV7-3 and TRBJ2-2, is GAGVSQTPSNKVTEKGKYVELRCDPISGHTALYWYRQSLGQGPEFLIYFQGTGAADDSGLPNDRFFAVRPEGSVSTLKIQRTERGDSAVYLCASSFQRTGELFFGEGSRLTVL.

At least ten counts were recorded for this clonotype. V gene TRBV28 combines with J gene TRBJ2-1; D is tentatively TRBD1 or TRBD2 (5 bases each). The CDR3 is 14 residues long. Trimming cost V 6 bases and J 7 bases, with 16 bases left between them. Germline assignment: CDR1 MDHEN and CDR2 SYDVKM. Here the CDR3 reads CASSEGRWGNEQFF. CDR3 bases: TGTGCCAGCAGCGAGGGACGCTGGGGTAATGAGCAGTTCTTC.

This clonotype was found a few times. V gene TRBV6-1 combines with J gene TRBJ2-5; TRBD2 aligns across 7 bases. Unmatched junction bases numbered 14, after V lost 7 bases and J lost 6 bases. This CDR3 comprises 15 residues. In germline, CDR1 is MNHNS, CDR2 SASEGT. The CDR3 loop reads CASTPGGRELKTQYF. As DNA, the CDR3 is TGTGCCAGCACCCCAGGTGGGCGGGAGTTAAAGACCCAGTACTTC.

Details on this clonotype: A far larger clone is a single base away, which makes a read error likely. This chain connects TRBV7-9 to TRBJ2-3; 8 positions match TRBD2. Germline CDR1 is SEHNR and CDR2 is FQNEAQ (reference sequence). There are 13 residues in the CDR3. The CDR3 region has the DNA TGTGCCAGCAGCTTCCGGGGGGGCAATGAGCAGTCCTTC. Translation: CASSFRGGNEQSF.

This clonotype was observed many times. The CDR3 region is CASKKRGGGIGELFF. The CDR3 coding sequence is TGTGCCAGCAAGAAGAGGGGGGGTGGCATCGGGGAGCTGTTTTTT. This chain joins TRBV2 and TRBJ2-2, with a tentative D call TRBD2 (7 bases). This CDR3 is 15 amino acids long. Trimming cost V 7 bases and J 7 bases, with 19 bases left between them. The germline CDR1 and CDR2 sequences are SNHLY and FYNNEI.

There are a few counts of this clonotype. This may stem from a read error, because a much larger clone lies one nucleotide away. A read error is likely, as this CDR3 ends without the conserved phenylalanine or tryptophan. The chain is built from TRBV2 and TRBJ1-5; no definite D call. CDR1 and CDR2 (germline): SNHLY, FYNNEI. Trimming left V 8 bases short and J 0 bases short, with 8 bases between. This CDR3 is 13 amino acids long. The DNA of the CDR3 is TGTGCCAGCTTGAAGGATAGCAATCAGCCCCAGCATCTT. This gives the protein CASLKDSNQPQHL.

This clonotype was seen repeatedly, ten times or more. The chain recombines TRBV28 with TRBJ2-5; 7 bases match TRBD2. Losses at the gene ends were 6 bases for V and 4 bases for J; bases not matched to a gene: 8. Germline V lookup: CDR1 MDHEN, CDR2 SYDVKM. The length of the CDR3 is 14 residues. CDR3 coding DNA: TGTGCCAGCAGCTCATCTCCGGGGGGAGAGACCCAGTACTTC. This sequence encodes CASSSSPGGETQYF.

In its sample, this clonotype was seen many times. Here the CDR3 reads CASSLEGGTGAYEQYF. In DNA, the CDR3 is TGTGCCAGCAGCTTAGAGGGTGGGACAGGGGCCTACGAGCAGTACTTC. The V call is TRBV7-6, the J call TRBJ2-7; 10 bases align to TRBD1. The CDR3 consists of 16 residues. Trimming took 1 base from V and 2 from J; bases not matched to a gene: 5. Germline V CDR1 and CDR2: SGHVS, FNYEAQ.

J is TRBJ1-1 and V is TRBV6-1; 7 bases agree with TRBD1. The CDR3 has 15 amino acids. V was pared by 5 bases and J by 0 bases, with 6 bases of the junction left unmatched. The germline V gene has CDR1 MNHNS and CDR2 SASEGT. The CDR3, as DNA: TGTGCCAGCAGTCGCCGGGACAGCATGAACACTGAAGCTTTCTTT. As protein: CASSRRDSMNTEAFF.

This clonotype was detected many times. The chain couples TRBV20-1 to TRBJ2-7; 9 nucleotides align to TRBD1. CDR1 DFQATT and CDR2 SNEGSKA come from the germline V gene (reference sequence). Unmatched junction bases numbered 5, after V lost 6 bases and J lost 2 bases. This CDR3 region has 13 residues. The CDR3 spells CSAGGQGTYEQYF. CDR3 in DNA: TGCAGTGCCGGGGGACAGGGTACCTACGAGCAGTACTTC.

This clonotype was seen ten or more times. J is TRBJ2-7 and V is TRBV4-2; 10 bases agree with TRBD2. The CDR3 contains 15 residues. CDR1 LGHNA and CDR2 YNFKEQ come from the germline V gene. V trimming: 0 bases; J trimming: 4 bases; junction bases outside the gene matches: 3. CDR3 nucleotides: TGTGCCAGCAGCCAAGATCTACTAGCGGGGTACGAGCAGTACTTC. Encoded protein: CASSQDLLAGYEQYF.

This clonotype was observed at least ten times. The chain has TRBV30 and TRBJ1-2; D is unresolved. The CDR3 runs 12 residues. The germline V gene encodes CDR1 GTSNPN and CDR2 SVGIG (reference sequence). V lost 1 base to trimming and J lost 5 bases, with 8 bases between them. The CDR3 DNA reads TGTGCCTGGAGTGGCGGGGAATATGGCTACACCTTC. Protein sequence: CAWSGGEYGYTF.

This clonotype was seen at least ten times. The chain has TRBV10-2 and TRBJ1-1; 7 nucleotides match TRBD1. Germline V lookup: CDR1 WSHSY, CDR2 SAAADI. V lost 6 bases, J lost 0 bases, and 4 bases stayed unmatched. This CDR3 spans 14 amino acids. CDR3 region: CASRPTGLNTEAFF. CDR3 sequence (DNA): TGCGCCAGCAGGCCGACAGGGTTGAACACTGAAGCTTTCTTT.

Details on this clonotype: A read error is likely here: a far larger clone is one base away. In DNA, the CDR3 is TGTGCCAGCAGGTCCGGGGGGAACTATGGCTACACCTTC. Amino acid sequence: CASRSGGNYGYTF. This chain links TRBV6-1 with TRBJ1-2, with D possibly matching TRBD1 (5 bases). Germline CDR1 MNHNS, CDR2 SASEGT. Between the trimmed V and J ends, which lost 6 bases and 2 bases, there was a span of 10 bases. The CDR3 has 13 residues.

V is TRBV5-1 and J is TRBJ2-7; D gene unclear. Germline loops: CDR1 SGHRS, CDR2 YFSETQ. This CDR3 contains 14 residues. Between the trimmed V and J ends, which lost 2 bases and 2 bases, there was a span of 11 bases. The CDR3 DNA follows: TGCGCCAGCAGCTTAGAAGTTAAGGCCTACGAGCAGTACTTC. It is translated as CASSLEVKAYEQYF.

V and J are TRBV7-6 and TRBJ2-1; D may be TRBD1 or TRBD2 (5 bases each). CDR3 length equals 15 residues. Germline assignment: CDR1 SGHVS and CDR2 FNYEAQ. The ends were cut back, 1 base at V and 7 bases at J, with 14 bases in the middle. CDR3 sequence: CASSLELGPLNEQFF. The CDR3 DNA follows: TGTGCCAGCAGCTTAGAGTTGGGACCACTGAATGAGCAGTTCTTC.